One T cell receptor beta chain is described in this entry. Antigen: not known. The record originates from a study of T cell responses to AZD1222 COVID-19 vaccine. Study observations and caveats: Nearly half of spike-specific TCRs reportedly target unmutated variant regions. Spike-spanning, vaccine-associated CD4 TCRs were dominant at 160-218 and 743-854. Receipt of two AZD1222 doses was followed by a rise in Spike-specific TCR breadth and depth.

Profiling relied on immunoSEQ multiplex PCR, and the TCRdb table lists in-frame clones only, not all of them. The profile shows under 150,000 clones, roughly nine tenths of them singletons. Deletions cut 1 base from V and 10 bases from J, with 13 bases between. Per the germline V gene, CDR1 is MNHNS and CDR2 is SASEGT. CDR3 size: 13 residues. The sequence was obtained from an adult in good health. The specimen was peripheral blood, collected on day 0 of AZD1222 vaccination. This chain links TRBV6-1 with TRBJ1-1; perhaps TRBD1 as D (5 bases). The CDR3, as DNA: TGTGCCAGCAGTGAAGTAAGGGGCACCCCAGCTTTCTTT. This sequence encodes CASSEVRGTPAFF.